Here is one T cell receptor (beta chain) with its context. Generated by immunoSEQ multiplex PCR, the TCRdb table keeps only in-frame clones and is missing some. There are more than 120,000 clones in the sample; about 87% occur only once, and approximately 9% lies in the top ten. The CDR3 is 20 residues long. The germline gives CDR1 ENHRY, CDR2 SYGVKD. After removal of 3 bases from V and 0 bases from J, the junction contained 14 bases not matched to a gene. The data were obtained in a study of blood T cell repertoires in COVID-19. Study in general: T cells, B-cell-depleted T cells, or PBMCs provided the cDNA or gDNA that served as material.

This sequence joins TRBV10-3 and TRBJ1-5, with 10 bases lining up with TRBD1. The specimen sequenced was peripheral blood. The source is a woman in her 50s with active or convalescent COVID-19. The CDR3 loop reads CAISESGPGQGPYSNQPQHF. CDR3 nucleotides: TGTGCCATCAGTGAATCAGGACCGGGACAGGGGCCATATAGCAATCAGCCCCAGCATTTT.